Listed below are T cell receptor beta chains from one sample, sequenced in a study of OX40 agonist ivuxolimab in advanced cancers. Assay used: immunoSEQ multiplex PCR; TCRdb lists only in-frame clones, some missing. The sample records some 150,000 clones, about 93% being singletons. The specimen comprised CD4+ or CD8+ T cells sorted from blood, sampled in a trial of the OX40 agonist ivuxolimab. These receptor sequences come from an adult with an advanced solid tumor such as melanoma, head and neck, liver or kidney cancer. Each CDR3 is given with its conserved first and last residue. A D gene is named only where the DNA matches it firmly. Expanded clones get a size class; other rows say once, few or many, or leave the size out.

j_gene: TRBJ1-1; d_gene: -; v_gene: TRBV5-5; abundance: few; CDR3aa: CASSFGGPNTEAFF; CDR3nt: TGTGCCAGCAGCTTTGGGGGCCCGAACACTGAAGCTTTCTTT
j_gene: TRBJ2-3; d_gene: -; v_gene: TRBV10-3; abundance: -; CDR3aa: CAIRDGGTDTQYF; CDR3nt: TGTGCCATCAGAGACGGGGGCACAGATACGCAGTATTTT
j_gene: TRBJ2-3; d_gene: -; v_gene: TRBV5-1; abundance: -; CDR3aa: CASSLGGNTDTQYF; CDR3nt: TGCGCCAGCAGCTTGGGAGGGAACACAGATACGCAGTATTTT
j_gene: TRBJ1-2; d_gene: -; v_gene: TRBV15; abundance: -; CDR3aa: CATSIDLGGRYGYTF; CDR3nt: TGTGCCACCAGCATTGATTTAGGGGGAAGGTATGGCTACACCTTC
j_gene: TRBJ2-4; d_gene: TRBD1; v_gene: TRBV10-2; abundance: -; CDR3aa: CASRGQGGNIQYF; CDR3nt: TGCGCCAGTAGAGGACAGGGCGGAAACATTCAGTACTTC
j_gene: TRBJ1-4; d_gene: -; v_gene: TRBV18; abundance: -; CDR3aa: CASSRDGSDEKLFF; CDR3nt: TGTGCCAGCTCACGGGACGGGTCGGATGAAAAACTGTTTTTT
j_gene: TRBJ2-2; d_gene: -; v_gene: TRBV6-5; abundance: -; CDR3aa: CASSWGTGELFF; CDR3nt: TGTGCCAGCAGTTGGGGCACCGGGGAGCTGTTTTTT
j_gene: TRBJ2-7; d_gene: -; v_gene: TRBV9; abundance: -; CDR3aa: CASSAAGPYEQYF; CDR3nt: TGTGCCAGCAGCGCCGCGGGGCCCTACGAGCAGTACTTC
j_gene: TRBJ2-7; d_gene: -; v_gene: TRBV4-3; abundance: -; CDR3aa: CASSQDRAERSYEQYF; CDR3nt: TGCGCCAGCAGCCAAGATCGGGCGGAGAGGTCCTACGAGCAGTACTTC
j_gene: TRBJ1-1; d_gene: -; v_gene: TRBV27; abundance: -; CDR3aa: CASSLSLSVEAFF; CDR3nt: TGTGCCAGCAGTTTATCTTTAAGTGTTGAAGCTTTCTTT
j_gene: TRBJ2-1; d_gene: TRBD1; v_gene: TRBV5-1; abundance: -; CDR3aa: CASSLVTGTGAYNEQFF; CDR3nt: TGCGCCAGCAGCTTGGTAACAGGAACAGGGGCCTACAATGAGCAGTTCTTC
j_gene: TRBJ1-4; d_gene: TRBD1; v_gene: TRBV7-2; abundance: -; CDR3aa: CASSPGDRINEKLFF; CDR3nt: TGTGCCAGCAGCCCAGGGGACAGAATTAATGAAAAACTGTTTTTT
j_gene: TRBJ2-6; d_gene: -; v_gene: TRBV28; abundance: -; CDR3aa: CASSAPRVANVLTF; CDR3nt: TGTGCCAGCAGTGCCCCACGAGTGGCCAACGTCCTGACTTTC
j_gene: TRBJ2-7; d_gene: TRBD1; v_gene: TRBV11-2; abundance: -; CDR3aa: CASSWGQGAYEQYF; CDR3nt: TGTGCCAGCAGCTGGGGACAGGGGGCGTACGAGCAGTACTTC
j_gene: TRBJ1-2; d_gene: -; v_gene: TRBV18; abundance: -; CDR3aa: CASSPTTGHGGYGYTF; CDR3nt: TGTGCCAGCTCACCAACCACAGGCCATGGGGGCTATGGCTACACCTTC
j_gene: TRBJ1-5; d_gene: TRBD1; v_gene: TRBV6-6; abundance: once; CDR3aa: CASRAGGQGPPQHF; CDR3nt: TGTGCCAGCAGAGCTGGGGGACAGGGGCCGCCCCAGCATTTT
j_gene: TRBJ1-2; d_gene: TRBD1; v_gene: TRBV23-1; abundance: -; CDR3aa: CANSRGARGYTF; CDR3nt: TGCGCCAACTCCAGGGGGGCTCGTGGCTACACCTTC
j_gene: TRBJ1-5; d_gene: -; v_gene: TRBV6-5; abundance: -; CDR3aa: CASSQTAHSNQPQHF; CDR3nt: TGTGCCAGCAGTCAGACAGCTCATAGCAATCAGCCCCAGCATTTT
j_gene: TRBJ2-4; d_gene: TRBD1; v_gene: TRBV19; abundance: -; CDR3aa: CASSIDRGPGTIQYF; CDR3nt: TGTGCCAGTAGTATAGATAGGGGGCCTGGTACCATTCAGTACTTC
j_gene: TRBJ2-1; d_gene: -; v_gene: TRBV7-2; abundance: -; CDR3aa: CASSLANSGAYNEQFF; CDR3nt: TGTGCCAGCAGCTTAGCAAATTCGGGCGCCTACAATGAGCAGTTCTTC
j_gene: TRBJ2-7; d_gene: -; v_gene: TRBV6-5; abundance: -; CDR3aa: CASIRYGIYEQYF; CDR3nt: TGTGCCAGCATTCGGTATGGGATCTACGAGCAGTACTTC
j_gene: TRBJ1-2; d_gene: -; v_gene: TRBV4-3; abundance: -; CDR3aa: CASSQEWAGAIYGYTF; CDR3nt: TGCGCCAGCAGCCAAGAGTGGGCTGGGGCCATCTATGGCTACACCTTC
j_gene: TRBJ1-2; d_gene: TRBD1; v_gene: TRBV19; abundance: -; CDR3aa: CASSRTGQANYGYTF; CDR3nt: TGTGCCAGTAGCCGGACAGGCCAGGCTAACTATGGCTACACCTTC
j_gene: TRBJ1-1; d_gene: -; v_gene: TRBV6-5; abundance: -; CDR3aa: CASSRSTEAFF; CDR3nt: TGTGCCAGCTCGAGGAGCACTGAAGCTTTCTTT
j_gene: TRBJ2-2; d_gene: -; v_gene: TRBV7-2; abundance: -; CDR3aa: CASSSMLLGYYRELFF; CDR3nt: TGTGCCAGCAGCTCAATGCTTTTAGGGTATTACAGGGAGCTGTTTTTT
j_gene: TRBJ2-7; d_gene: -; v_gene: TRBV6-6; abundance: -; CDR3aa: CASRTLSEQYF; CDR3nt: TGTGCCAGCAGGACCCTTAGTGAACAGTACTTC
j_gene: TRBJ1-3; d_gene: -; v_gene: TRBV28; abundance: -; CDR3aa: CASSLGMSSGNTIYF; CDR3nt: TGTGCCAGCAGTCTAGGGATGAGCTCTGGAAACACCATATATTTT
j_gene: TRBJ1-1; d_gene: -; v_gene: TRBV7-2; abundance: -; CDR3aa: CASKLGGGREAFF; CDR3nt: TGTGCCAGCAAATTAGGAGGGGGGCGAGAAGCTTTCTTT
j_gene: TRBJ2-5; d_gene: -; v_gene: TRBV18; abundance: -; CDR3aa: CASSPWGGPGETQYF; CDR3nt: TGTGCCAGCTCACCATGGGGGGGGCCGGGAGAGACCCAGTACTTC
j_gene: TRBJ1-5; d_gene: -; v_gene: TRBV4-1; abundance: -; CDR3aa: CASSRRWRGFENQPQHF; CDR3nt: TGCGCCAGCAGCCGCAGGTGGAGGGGGTTTGAGAATCAGCCCCAGCATTTT
j_gene: TRBJ1-1; d_gene: TRBD1; v_gene: TRBV27; abundance: -; CDR3aa: CASSLPPGRGVEAFF; CDR3nt: TGTGCCAGCAGTTTACCACCCGGCAGGGGGGTTGAAGCTTTCTTT
j_gene: TRBJ2-7; d_gene: TRBD2; v_gene: TRBV29-1; abundance: -; CDR3aa: CSVAGLAGLYEQYF; CDR3nt: TGCAGCGTTGCCGGACTAGCGGGACTCTACGAGCAGTACTTC
j_gene: TRBJ1-4; d_gene: -; v_gene: TRBV10-3; abundance: -; CDR3aa: CATGGSGEKLFF; CDR3nt: TGTGCCACTGGGGGGAGCGGCGAAAAACTGTTTTTT
j_gene: TRBJ2-3; d_gene: TRBD2; v_gene: TRBV4-1; abundance: -; CDR3aa: CASSQGRLAGGRGDTQYF; CDR3nt: TGCGCCAGCAGCCAAGGTCGGCTAGCGGGGGGCCGGGGAGATACGCAGTATTTT
j_gene: TRBJ2-5; d_gene: -; v_gene: TRBV7-2; abundance: -; CDR3aa: CASSVKETQYF; CDR3nt: TGTGCCAGCAGCGTCAAGGAGACCCAGTACTTC
j_gene: TRBJ2-7; d_gene: -; v_gene: TRBV27; abundance: few; CDR3aa: CASSPADRPKDEQYF; CDR3nt: TGTGCCAGCAGCCCCGCAGACAGGCCGAAAGACGAGCAGTACTTC
j_gene: TRBJ1-6; d_gene: -; v_gene: TRBV18; abundance: -; CDR3aa: CASSPLAGNDLSSPLHF; CDR3nt: TGTGCCAGCTCACCTCTGGCAGGGAACGATTTAAGTTCACCCCTCCACTTT
j_gene: TRBJ2-7; d_gene: TRBD1; v_gene: TRBV7-2; abundance: -; CDR3aa: CASQEGAGDWYEQYF; CDR3nt: TGTGCCAGCCAAGAGGGGGCAGGCGATTGGTACGAGCAGTACTTC
j_gene: TRBJ2-2; d_gene: TRBD1; v_gene: TRBV5-8; abundance: -; CDR3aa: CASRRTGVGELFF; CDR3nt: TGTGCCAGCAGACGGACAGGGGTCGGGGAGCTGTTTTTT
j_gene: TRBJ2-1; d_gene: -; v_gene: TRBV5-4; abundance: -; CDR3aa: CASSLGGASIFYNEQFF; CDR3nt: TGTGCCAGCAGCTTAGGGGGGGCAAGTATTTTCTACAATGAGCAGTTCTTC
j_gene: TRBJ1-3; d_gene: -; v_gene: TRBV10-3; abundance: -; CDR3aa: CAIGGRSGNTIYF; CDR3nt: TGTGCCATCGGGGGGCGCTCTGGAAACACCATATATTTT
j_gene: TRBJ2-5; d_gene: -; v_gene: TRBV4-3; abundance: once; CDR3aa: CASSQGLGGVETQYF; CDR3nt: TGCGCCAGCAGCCAAGGGCTAGGAGGGGTGGAGACCCAGTACTTC
j_gene: TRBJ1-1; d_gene: -; v_gene: TRBV11-3; abundance: -; CDR3aa: CASSFITTGDTEAFF; CDR3nt: TGTGCCAGCAGCTTCATTACGACGGGGGACACTGAAGCTTTCTTT
j_gene: TRBJ2-7; d_gene: TRBD1; v_gene: TRBV18; abundance: -; CDR3aa: CASSPIVRDSSYEQYF; CDR3nt: TGTGCCAGCTCACCGATTGTCCGGGACAGCTCCTACGAGCAGTACTTC
j_gene: TRBJ2-7; d_gene: TRBD1; v_gene: TRBV5-1; abundance: -; CDR3aa: CASSLGPGQGNEQYF; CDR3nt: TGCGCCAGCAGCTTGGGACCCGGACAGGGGAACGAGCAGTACTTC
j_gene: TRBJ2-1; d_gene: TRBD1; v_gene: TRBV19; abundance: -; CDR3aa: CASKPGQGLYNEQFF; CDR3nt: TGTGCCAGTAAACCGGGACAGGGACTCTACAATGAGCAGTTCTTC